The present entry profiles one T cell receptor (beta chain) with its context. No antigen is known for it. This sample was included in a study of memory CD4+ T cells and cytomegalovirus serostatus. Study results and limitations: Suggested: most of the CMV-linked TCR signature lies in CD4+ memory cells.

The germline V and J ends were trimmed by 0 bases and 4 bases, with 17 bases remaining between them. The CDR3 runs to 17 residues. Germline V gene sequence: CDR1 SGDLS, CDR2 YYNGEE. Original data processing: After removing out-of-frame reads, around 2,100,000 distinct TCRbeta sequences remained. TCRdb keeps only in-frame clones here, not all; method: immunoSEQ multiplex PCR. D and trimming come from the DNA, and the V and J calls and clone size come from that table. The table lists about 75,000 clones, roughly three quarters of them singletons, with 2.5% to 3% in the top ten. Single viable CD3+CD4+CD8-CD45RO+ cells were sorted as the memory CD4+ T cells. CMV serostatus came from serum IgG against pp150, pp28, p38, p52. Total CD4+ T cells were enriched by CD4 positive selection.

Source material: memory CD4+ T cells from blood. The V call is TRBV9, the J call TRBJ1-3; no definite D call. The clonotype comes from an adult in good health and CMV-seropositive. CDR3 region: CASSVGPLRSAGNTIYF. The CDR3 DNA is TGTGCCAGCAGCGTAGGGCCCCTTCGGTCGGCCGGAAACACCATATATTTT.